This T cell receptor beta chain is from a study of shared clonotypes between healthy human individuals. About the study: CD8 memory received one plate per donor, CD8 naive two, CD4 memory three and CD4 naive three.

Study-wide results and caveats: Despite large depth, sorted-subset datasets appeared incompletely sequenced.

Every subset's genomic DNA went evenly onto several immunoSEQ plates. Sequenced by immunoSEQ multiplex PCR; TCRdb stores in-frame clones only, minus some. Here the sample spans some 1,600,000 clones, 98% being singletons. Details on this clone: Antigen unknown.

V lost 1 base to trimming and J lost 0 bases, with 4 bases between them. The CDR3 has 13 residues. Germline loops: CDR1 SGHVS, CDR2 FNYEAQ. The source is a man under 40 in good health. The chain combines TRBV7-6 with TRBJ2-7; unclear D gene. Sequencing used naive CD4+ T cells sorted from blood. Subset meaning: CD45RA+ positively selected. The CDR3, as DNA: TGTGCCAGCAGCTTAGAGGTCTCCTACGAGCAGTACTTC. It codes for CASSLEVSYEQYF.